Listed below are T cell receptor beta chains from one sample, sequenced in a study of siplizumab effects on memory and regulatory T cells. Libraries were prepared by immunoSEQ multiplex PCR; TCRdb keeps only in-frame clonotypes and omits some of them. The sample records roughly 26,000 clones, approximately 82% being singletons. Sequencing was carried out using memory CD4+ T cells sorted from blood. All receptors derive from a human donor in good health. Each CDR3 is given with its conserved first and last residue. Each record gives: CDR3 DNA, CDR3 protein, V gene, D gene, clone size, J gene. D genes are given only for firm matches. Clone size appears in some rows only: once, few, many, or a class for an expanded clone.

TGTGCCAGCCAGCTGAACACTGAAGCTTTCTTT,CASQLNTEAFF,TRBV6-1,.,.,TRBJ1-1
TGCGCCAGCAGCCAAGTAAGCTCTGGGGCCAACGTCCTGACTTTC,CASSQVSSGANVLTF,TRBV4-1,.,.,TRBJ2-6
TGCGCCAGCACGGGGGTCTCTGGGGCCAACGTCCTGACTTTC,CASTGVSGANVLTF,TRBV5-1,.,.,TRBJ2-6
TGTGCCAGCAGTCGCCGGAGATTGGAAGCTTTCTTT,CASSRRRLEAFF,TRBV6-1,.,once,TRBJ1-1
TGTGCCAGCAGTTACGGGGGTGAGGGGCACGGAAACACCATATATTTT,CASSYGGEGHGNTIYF,TRBV6-6,.,once,TRBJ1-3
TGTGCCAGTAGTCGACAGGGCACAGATACGCAGTATTTT,CASSRQGTDTQYF,TRBV19,.,once,TRBJ2-3
TGTGCCAGCTCACCCCGGAAGGATACGCAGTATTTT,CASSPRKDTQYF,TRBV18,.,.,TRBJ2-3
TGTGCCAGCAGTTTAAACAGGAATCAGCCCCAGCATTTT,CASSLNRNQPQHF,TRBV27,.,.,TRBJ1-5
TGTGCCAGCAGCTTATCAGGGGCCGGGGAGCTGTTTTTT,CASSLSGAGELFF,TRBV7-8,.,.,TRBJ2-2
TGCGCCAGCAGCCAGGATCAGACTAGCCGAGGTACCGGGGAGCTGTTTTTT,CASSQDQTSRGTGELFF,TRBV4-3,TRBD2,.,TRBJ2-2
TGTGCCATCAGTGATCGGGGGGGGACTCAAGAGACCCAGTACTTC,CAISDRGGTQETQYF,TRBV10-3,TRBD2,.,TRBJ2-5
TGTGCCACCAGCAGGATACGGGACAGGGAAGACGAGCAGTACTTC,CATSRIRDREDEQYF,TRBV15,TRBD1,.,TRBJ2-7
TGTGCCATCAGTGGGGCGTCCGGGGGAGAAGGTCGCTACGAGCAGTACTTC,CAISGASGGEGRYEQYF,TRBV10-3,.,.,TRBJ2-7
TGTGCCAGCAGTGTCCGGGACGGGATCTTAGGCTACACCTTC,CASSVRDGILGYTF,TRBV5-5,.,.,TRBJ1-2
TGCGCCAGCAGCCCCCTCCGGGACAGGGGCCTGTCTGGAAACACCATATATTTT,CASSPLRDRGLSGNTIYF,TRBV5-1,TRBD1,.,TRBJ1-3
TGTGCCAGCAGTGCAGACAGGGGCTCAGAGACCCAGTACTTC,CASSADRGSETQYF,TRBV6-5,TRBD1,.,TRBJ2-5
TGTGCCAGCTCACCGGGGGGCACATATGAAGCTTTCTTT,CASSPGGTYEAFF,TRBV18,.,.,TRBJ1-1
TGTGCCAGCTCAGGGACTAGCGGGATGAACACCGGGGAGCTGTTTTTT,CASSGTSGMNTGELFF,TRBV18,TRBD2,.,TRBJ2-2
TGTGCCATCCTTAACTCGAGAACACGGGCGGGAAGTGAGCAGTTCTTC,CAILNSRTRAGSEQFF,TRBV2,.,few,TRBJ2-1
TGTGCCAGCAGCAAAACGACTAGCGGTCTGTTTCCAGATACGCAGTATTTT,CASSKTTSGLFPDTQYF,TRBV7-6,TRBD2,.,TRBJ2-3
TGTGCCAGCAGCTTTACAGATACGCAGTATTTT,CASSFTDTQYF,TRBV7-2,.,.,TRBJ2-3
TGTGCCAGCAGCACTGGGACTAGCGGGAGGCAATACGAGCAGTACTTC,CASSTGTSGRQYEQYF,TRBV21-1,.,.,TRBJ2-7
TGTGCCAGCAGCTTAGGGATAGCTTTTCCAGATACGCAGTATTTT,CASSLGIAFPDTQYF,TRBV11-2,.,once,TRBJ2-3
TGTGCCAGCAGCGCCTCTAGCGGAACCTCCTACGAGCAGTACTTC,CASSASSGTSYEQYF,TRBV2,TRBD2,.,TRBJ2-7
TGTGCCAGTAGTCCCCGGGCCGGTCTCAATGAGCAGTTCTTC,CASSPRAGLNEQFF,TRBV19,.,.,TRBJ2-1
TGCGCCAGCAGCCAAGCGGACGGAAACTATGGCTACACCTTC,CASSQADGNYGYTF,TRBV4-1,.,once,TRBJ1-2
TGTGCCAGCAGCCAAGTCGGGATCGAGCAGTACTTC,CASSQVGIEQYF,TRBV4-2,.,once,TRBJ2-7
TGCGCCAGCGCCCTAGCGGGAGCAGGGGCCAATGAGCAGTTCTTC,CASALAGAGANEQFF,TRBV5-1,TRBD2,.,TRBJ2-1
TGTGCCAGCAGACCAAGGGACAGGGAATTTGGCTACACCTTC,CASRPRDREFGYTF,TRBV6-5,TRBD1,.,TRBJ1-2
TGCGCCAGCAGGAGTCTAACAGGGGATCTCGGGACCGGGGAGCTGTTTTTT,CASRSLTGDLGTGELFF,TRBV5-1,TRBD1,few,TRBJ2-2
TGTGCCAGCAGGTTCGGCGGGAGTAGGTACGAGCAGTACTTC,CASRFGGSRYEQYF,TRBV28,TRBD2,.,TRBJ2-7
TGTGCTAGTGGACGTAGACAGGGATCCATGAACACTGAAGCTTTCTTT,CASGRRQGSMNTEAFF,TRBV12-5,TRBD1,.,TRBJ1-1
TGTGCCAGCAGCGTAGGTCTTTCGGGGAGGATAACAGATACGCAGTATTTT,CASSVGLSGRITDTQYF,TRBV9,.,.,TRBJ2-3
TGTGCCAGCAGCTACTTCTCAGATACGCAGTATTTT,CASSYFSDTQYF,TRBV7-2,.,.,TRBJ2-3
TGTGCCAGTAGTATTGTGGGGTATGGCTACACCTTC,CASSIVGYGYTF,TRBV19,.,.,TRBJ1-2
TGTGCCTGGAGTACACAGGGTGGCGAGCAGTTCTTC,CAWSTQGGEQFF,TRBV30,.,.,TRBJ2-1
TGCGCCAGCAGAGTTACAACTAATGAAAAACTGTTTTTT,CASRVTTNEKLFF,TRBV5-1,.,.,TRBJ1-4
TGTGCCAGCAGCACCCGGAGCTCCTATAATTCACCCCTCCACTTT,CASSTRSSYNSPLHF,TRBV2,.,.,TRBJ1-6
TGTGCCAGCAGCCAAGTCGGGCAGGGGGCCCGGGAAAAACTGTTTTTT,CASSQVGQGAREKLFF,TRBV4-2,TRBD1,.,TRBJ1-4
TGTGCCAGCAGCCGGGGCCGGGGTGTTAGAGGCTACACCTTC,CASSRGRGVRGYTF,TRBV7-2,.,.,TRBJ1-2
TGTGCCAGCAGCCCCCGCGGGGGGGCCAACACCGGGGAGCTGTTTTTT,CASSPRGGANTGELFF,TRBV7-3,TRBD2,few,TRBJ2-2
TGTGCCAGCAGTAGGGGACAGGGAAAGTATGGCTACACCTTC,CASSRGQGKYGYTF,TRBV28,TRBD1,.,TRBJ1-2
TGTGCCAGCAGTCCCGGGGCTAGCGGGAGAGGGCCCACCGGGGAGCTGTTTTTT,CASSPGASGRGPTGELFF,TRBV2,TRBD2,.,TRBJ2-2
TGCGCCAGCAGCCAAGATCAGGGGAAGGCAAACATTCAGTACTTC,CASSQDQGKANIQYF,TRBV4-3,.,.,TRBJ2-4
TGTGCCAGTAGTATAGCGGGCAGCTCAACTAATGAAAAACTGTTTTTT,CASSIAGSSTNEKLFF,TRBV19,.,.,TRBJ1-4
TGCGCCAGCAGCCGAGACAACGCCTACGAGCAGTACTTC,CASSRDNAYEQYF,TRBV4-3,.,.,TRBJ2-7
TGCAGCGCCACCAAATTCGGGACAGGGGGCGAGCAGTACTTC,CSATKFGTGGEQYF,TRBV29-1,TRBD1,.,TRBJ2-7
TGTGCCAGCAGCGTAGTCAGCTCCTACAATGAGCAGTTCTTC,CASSVVSSYNEQFF,TRBV9,.,.,TRBJ2-1
TGTGCCAGCAGTTTTGAGGGAGAGGGCACCGGGGAGCTGTTTTTT,CASSFEGEGTGELFF,TRBV28,.,.,TRBJ2-2
TGTGCCACCAGCAGAGGCTGGGGGAGGGACACCGGGGAGCTGTTTTTT,CATSRGWGRDTGELFF,TRBV15,TRBD2,.,TRBJ2-2
TGCGCCAGCAGCTCGATGACAGGGAGAGTCACCGGGGAGCTGTTTTTT,CASSSMTGRVTGELFF,TRBV5-1,TRBD1,.,TRBJ2-2
TGTGCCAGCAGCCGCACTAGGTGGGATACGCAGTATTTT,CASSRTRWDTQYF,TRBV11-3,.,.,TRBJ2-3
TGTGCCAGCACGTCTGGGGCCAACGTCCTGACTTTC,CASTSGANVLTF,TRBV6-5,.,.,TRBJ2-6